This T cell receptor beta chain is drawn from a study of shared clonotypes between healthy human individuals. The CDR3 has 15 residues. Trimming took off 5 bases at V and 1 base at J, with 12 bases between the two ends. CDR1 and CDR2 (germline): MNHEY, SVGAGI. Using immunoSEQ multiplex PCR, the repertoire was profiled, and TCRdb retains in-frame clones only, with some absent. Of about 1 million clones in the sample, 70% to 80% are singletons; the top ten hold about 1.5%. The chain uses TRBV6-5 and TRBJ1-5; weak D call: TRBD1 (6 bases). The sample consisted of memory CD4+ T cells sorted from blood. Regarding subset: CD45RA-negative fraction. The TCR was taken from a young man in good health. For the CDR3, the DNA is TGTGCCAGCAGTCCAGGGGTTTGGAGCAATCAGCCCCAGCATTTT. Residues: CASSPGVWSNQPQHF.